What follows is one T cell receptor beta chain and its context. No antigen is known for it. The data were obtained in a study of cytomegalovirus exposure and HLA in healthy donors. Study results and limitations: According to a later analysis, most TCR beta chains associated with CMV appeared HLA-restricted.

V was cut by 0 bases and J by 8 bases, with 13 bases left in between. CDR1 and CDR2 (germline): MNHNY, SVGAGI (reference sequence). CDR3 size: 15 residues. Researchers ran the PCR with 60 Vbeta and 13 Jbeta primers. Source study methods: The count from a later analysis was some 80 million unique TCR beta chains, around 10 million of them shared. The method was immunoSEQ multiplex PCR; TCRdb's version includes in-frame clones alone and lacks a portion of them. The V and J calls and clone size come from that table; D and trimming were worked out from the DNA. The data include about 130,000 clones; the top ten clones carry 1.5% to 2%.

This TCR came from a man between 18 and 35 years old in good health and CMV-seronegative. The rearrangement joins TRBV6-6 to TRBJ1-4; no clear D gene. Sequenced: PBMCs. The CDR3: CASSYSPGEGEKLFF. DNA of the CDR3: TGTGCCAGCAGTTACTCGCCCGGGGAAGGGGAAAAACTGTTTTTT.